This T cell receptor (beta chain) was recovered during a study of blood T cell repertoires in COVID-19. Overall study context: Samples representing acute and convalescent COVID-19 were sourced from the United States, Italy and Spain. T cells, B-cell-depleted T cells, or PBMCs provided the cDNA or gDNA that served as material.

Per the original methods: Estimates of nucleated cell counts were drawn from the amplification of reference gene primers. Clones were sequenced by immunoSEQ multiplex PCR, and TCRdb holds only the in-frame ones, with some missing. V and J calls plus clone size are reproduced from that table; the DNA served to infer D and trimming. This sample has about 63,000 clones, with around 79% found just once. Trimming took off 0 bases at V and 5 bases at J, with 10 bases between the two ends. CDR1 LNHNV and CDR2 YYDKDF come from the germline V gene (reference sequence). The CDR3 runs 14 residues. This rearrangement joins TRBV15 to TRBJ1-1; D is ambiguous. This clonotype was obtained from a human donor in a cohort sampled during active COVID-19. The sequenced sample consisted of peripheral blood. The CDR3 reads CATSRDLSRTEAFF. As DNA, the CDR3 is TGTGCCACCAGCAGAGATTTGAGTCGGACTGAAGCTTTCTTT.